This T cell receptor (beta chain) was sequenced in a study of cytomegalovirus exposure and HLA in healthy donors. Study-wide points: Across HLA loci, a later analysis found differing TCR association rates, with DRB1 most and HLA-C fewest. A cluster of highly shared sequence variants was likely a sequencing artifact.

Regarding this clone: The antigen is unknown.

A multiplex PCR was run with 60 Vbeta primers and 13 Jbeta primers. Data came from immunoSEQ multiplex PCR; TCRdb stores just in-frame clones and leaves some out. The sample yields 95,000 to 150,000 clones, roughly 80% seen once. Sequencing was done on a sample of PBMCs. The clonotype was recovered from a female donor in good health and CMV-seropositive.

The chain's CDR3 is CASSLLTKNTGELFF. The CDR3 DNA is TGCGCCAGCAGCTTGCTTACAAAGAACACCGGGGAGCTGTTTTTT. The rearrangement uses TRBV5-1 and TRBJ2-2; D is undetermined. This CDR3 has 15 residues. V was trimmed by 1 base and J by 1 base, leaving 8 bases between them. Germline V lookup: CDR1 SGHRS, CDR2 YFSETQ. Variable domain in full (rest from reference TRBV5-1 and TRBJ2-2): KAGVTQTPRYLIKTRGQQVTLSCSPISGHRSVSWYQQTPGQGLQFLFEYFSETQRNKGNFPGRFSGRQFSNSRSEMNVSTLELGDSALYLCASSLLTKNTGELFFGEGSRLTVL.